The clone carrying this T cell receptor (beta chain) was observed at least ten times. This entry belongs to a study of response to subunit inactivated influenza vaccine. TCRdb called the RT-PCR reads again in MiXCR, with one record for every CDR3 protein. The profile shows about 530,000 distinct CDR3 sequences, 13% of them singletons. Germline V lookup: CDR1 ENHRY, CDR2 SYGVKD. The CDR3 runs to 12 residues. J gave up 5 bases and V 6 bases, and 3 bases lay outside the gene matches. The sequence came from a man in his fifties or sixties who received an inactivated influenza vaccine. The chain carries TRBV10-3 and TRBJ1-1, with TRBD1 matching over 7 bases. Material: PBMCs from blood, obtained roughly 6 weeks after vaccination. For the CDR3, the DNA is TGTGCCATCAGAGGACAGGATACTGAAGCTTTCTTT. Its translation is CAIRGQDTEAFF.